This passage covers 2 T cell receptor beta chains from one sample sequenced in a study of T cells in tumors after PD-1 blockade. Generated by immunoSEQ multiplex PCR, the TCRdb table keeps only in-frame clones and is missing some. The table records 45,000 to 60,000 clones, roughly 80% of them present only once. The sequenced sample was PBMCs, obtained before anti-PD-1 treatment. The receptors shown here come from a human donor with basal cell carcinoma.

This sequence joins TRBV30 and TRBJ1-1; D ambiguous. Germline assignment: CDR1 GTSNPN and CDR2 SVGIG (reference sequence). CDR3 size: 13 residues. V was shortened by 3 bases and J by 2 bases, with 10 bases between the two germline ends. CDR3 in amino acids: CAWRIGFNTEAFF. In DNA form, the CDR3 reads TGTGCCTGGAGAATTGGGTTCAACACTGAAGCTTTCTTT.

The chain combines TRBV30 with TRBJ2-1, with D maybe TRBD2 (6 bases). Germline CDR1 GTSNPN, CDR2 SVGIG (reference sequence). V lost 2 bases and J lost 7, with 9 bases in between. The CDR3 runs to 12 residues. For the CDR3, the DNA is TGTGCCTGGAGTTCGGCGGGGAATGAGCAGTTCTTC. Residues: CAWSSAGNEQFF.